This T cell receptor (beta chain) appears in the sequencing data of a study of blood T cell repertoires in COVID-19. Study-level information: Both acute and convalescent COVID-19 samples were obtained from the United States, Italy and Spain. Sources were T cells, B-cell-depleted T cells, or PBMCs; the material itself was cDNA or gDNA.

Germline-derived CDR1 and CDR2 are SGHAT and FQNNGV. Deletions cut 1 base from V and 9 bases from J, with 10 bases between. This CDR3 is 13 amino acids long. In the source study's methods: Estimated nucleated cell counts came from reference gene primer amplification. Using immunoSEQ multiplex PCR, the repertoire was profiled, and TCRdb retains in-frame clones only, with some absent. D and trimming come from the DNA, and the V and J calls and clone size come from that table. The data show about 150,000 clones, about four fifths seen once. The J gene is TRBJ1-3, the V gene TRBV11-2; D may be TRBD1 (5 bases). The sample was peripheral blood. This clonotype was obtained from a man aged 60-69 years with acute or convalescent COVID-19. The CDR3 loop is CASSLGGARTIYF. Here the CDR3 DNA reads TGTGCCAGCAGCTTAGGTGGGGCTCGCACCATATATTTT.